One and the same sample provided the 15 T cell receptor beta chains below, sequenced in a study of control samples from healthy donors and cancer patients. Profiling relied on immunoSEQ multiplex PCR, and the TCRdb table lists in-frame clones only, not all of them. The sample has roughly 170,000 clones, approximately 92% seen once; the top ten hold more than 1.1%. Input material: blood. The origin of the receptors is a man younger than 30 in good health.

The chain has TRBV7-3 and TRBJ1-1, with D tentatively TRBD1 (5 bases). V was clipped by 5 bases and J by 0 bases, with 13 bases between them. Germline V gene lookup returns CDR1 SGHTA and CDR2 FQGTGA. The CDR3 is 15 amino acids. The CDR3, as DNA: TGTGCCAGCAGCCAAGGGGCAGGGATGAACACTGAAGCTTTCTTT. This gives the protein CASSQGAGMNTEAFF.

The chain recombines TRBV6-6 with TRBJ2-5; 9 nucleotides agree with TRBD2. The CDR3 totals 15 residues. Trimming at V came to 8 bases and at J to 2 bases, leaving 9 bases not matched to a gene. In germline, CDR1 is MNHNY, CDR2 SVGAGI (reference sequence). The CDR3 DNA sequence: TGTGCCAGCTCTACGCGGGAGGGGGGACAAGAGACCCAGTACTTC. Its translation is CASSTREGGQETQYF.

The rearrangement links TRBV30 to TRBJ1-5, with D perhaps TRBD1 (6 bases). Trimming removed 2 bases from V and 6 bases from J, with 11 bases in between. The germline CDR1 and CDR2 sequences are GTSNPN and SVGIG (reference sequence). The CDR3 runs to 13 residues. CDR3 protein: CAWSPSQGQPQHF. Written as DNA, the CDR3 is TGTGCCTGGAGTCCATCACAGGGTCAGCCCCAGCATTTT.

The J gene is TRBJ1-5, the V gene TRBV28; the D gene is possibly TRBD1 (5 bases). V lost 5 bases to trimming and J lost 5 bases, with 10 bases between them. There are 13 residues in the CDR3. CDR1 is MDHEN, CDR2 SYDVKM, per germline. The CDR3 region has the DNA TGTGCCAGCAGTCGTCAGGGAGATCAGCCCCAGCATTTT. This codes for CASSRQGDQPQHF.

The CDR3 here is CASSLGRTGASRPQHF. For the CDR3, the DNA is TGTGCCAGCAGCTTAGGAAGGACAGGGGCATCGAGGCCCCAGCATTTT. The chain links TRBV7-8 to TRBJ1-5, with 9 bases matching TRBD1. The V gene end was trimmed by 1 base and the J gene end by 9 bases; junction bases not matched to a gene: 10. Germline loops: CDR1 SGHVS, CDR2 FQNEAQ. CDR3 size: 16 residues.

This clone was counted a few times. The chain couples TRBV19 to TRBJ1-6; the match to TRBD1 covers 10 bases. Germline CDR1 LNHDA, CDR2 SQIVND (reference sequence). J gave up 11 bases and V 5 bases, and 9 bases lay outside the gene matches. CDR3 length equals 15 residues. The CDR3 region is CASSDLDRGLTPLHF. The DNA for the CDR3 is TGTGCCAGTAGTGACCTAGACAGGGGGCTGACACCCCTCCACTTT.

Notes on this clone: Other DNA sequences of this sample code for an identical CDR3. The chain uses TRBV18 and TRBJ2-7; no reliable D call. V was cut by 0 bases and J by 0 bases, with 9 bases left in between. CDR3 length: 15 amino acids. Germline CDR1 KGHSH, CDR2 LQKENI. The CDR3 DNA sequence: TGTGCCAGCTCACCACCGAACAGAGACTCCTACGAGCAGTACTTC. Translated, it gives CASSPPNRDSYEQYF.

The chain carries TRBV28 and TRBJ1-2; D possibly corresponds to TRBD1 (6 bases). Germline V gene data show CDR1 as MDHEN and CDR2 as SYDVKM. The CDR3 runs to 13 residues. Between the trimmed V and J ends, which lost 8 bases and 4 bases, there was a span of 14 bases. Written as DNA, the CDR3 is TGTGCCAGCGGCGGACAGAGAGTCTATGGCTACACCTTC. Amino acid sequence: CASGGQRVYGYTF.

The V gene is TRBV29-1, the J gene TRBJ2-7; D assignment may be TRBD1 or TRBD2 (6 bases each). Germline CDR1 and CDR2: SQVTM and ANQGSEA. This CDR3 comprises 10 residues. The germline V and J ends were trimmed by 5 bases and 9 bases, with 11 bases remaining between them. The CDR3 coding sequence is TGCAGCGTTTCAGAGGGGGGGCAGTACTTC. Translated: CSVSEGGQYF.

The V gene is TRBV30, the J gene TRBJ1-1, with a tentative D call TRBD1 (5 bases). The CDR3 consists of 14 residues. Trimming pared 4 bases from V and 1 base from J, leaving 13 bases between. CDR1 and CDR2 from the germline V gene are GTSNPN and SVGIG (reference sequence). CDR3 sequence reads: CAWNSKTANTEAFF. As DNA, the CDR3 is TGTGCCTGGAATTCTAAGACAGCGAACACTGAAGCTTTCTTT.

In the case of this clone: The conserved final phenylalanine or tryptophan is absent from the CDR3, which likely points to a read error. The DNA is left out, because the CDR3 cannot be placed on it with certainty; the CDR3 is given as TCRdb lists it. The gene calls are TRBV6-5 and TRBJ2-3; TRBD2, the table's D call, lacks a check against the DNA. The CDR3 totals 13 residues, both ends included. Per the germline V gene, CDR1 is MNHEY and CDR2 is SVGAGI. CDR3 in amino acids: CASSPLEGSGGRV.

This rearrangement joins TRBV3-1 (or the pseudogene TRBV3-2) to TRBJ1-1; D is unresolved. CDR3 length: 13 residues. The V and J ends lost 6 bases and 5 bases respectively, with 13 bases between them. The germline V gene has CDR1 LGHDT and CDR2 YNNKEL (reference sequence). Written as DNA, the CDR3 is TGTGCCAGCAGGAGGGAGGGAGGAACTGAAGCTTTCTTT. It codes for CASRREGGTEAFF.

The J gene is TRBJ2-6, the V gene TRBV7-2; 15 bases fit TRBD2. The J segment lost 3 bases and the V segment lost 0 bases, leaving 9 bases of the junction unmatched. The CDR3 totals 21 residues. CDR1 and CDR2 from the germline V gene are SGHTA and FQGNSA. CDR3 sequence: CASSLAGRTSGGAFGANVLTF. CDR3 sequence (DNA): TGTGCCAGCAGCTTAGCAGGGCGGACTAGCGGGGGGGCCTTTGGGGCCAACGTCCTGACTTTC.

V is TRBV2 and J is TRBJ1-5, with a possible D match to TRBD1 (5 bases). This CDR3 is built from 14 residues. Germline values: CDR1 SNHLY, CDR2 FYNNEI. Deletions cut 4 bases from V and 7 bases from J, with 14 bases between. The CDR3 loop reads CASSGGEVGQPQHF. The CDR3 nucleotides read TGTGCCAGCAGTGGGGGGGAGGTTGGACAGCCCCAGCATTTT.

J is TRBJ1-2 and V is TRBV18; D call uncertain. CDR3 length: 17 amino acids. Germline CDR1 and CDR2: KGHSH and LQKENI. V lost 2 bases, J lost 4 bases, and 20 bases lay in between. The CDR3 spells CASSPAVQSHPTYGYTF. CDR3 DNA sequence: TGTGCCAGCTCACCAGCTGTCCAGTCCCACCCCACCTATGGCTACACCTTC.